This T cell receptor beta chain emerged from a study of T cells in Graves' hyperthyroidism and ophthalmopathy. A note on this clonotype: Antigen: not known.

Ophthalmopathy patients all had a Clinical Activity Score of at least 3, a NOSPECS grade of at least 4 and disease under 3 months old. Every diagnosis used clinical symptoms, serum thyroxine and TRAb, thyroid ultrasound and orbital computed tomography. Out of 8.5 to 10 ml of fresh peripheral blood came the PBMCs. Study results and limitations: Within blood appeared most thyroid clonotypes that had expanded above 0.001.

What was amplified from RNA transcripts were TCR beta CDR3 regions. The HTBI primer set served for first-round RT-PCR of the TCR CDR3. TCRdb reprocessed the multiplex PCR reads via MiXCR and lists one record per CDR3 protein. Among about 480,000 distinct CDR3 sequences listed, 22% were seen once. Sequenced sample: blood. The clonotype comes from a woman between 65 and 79 years old with Graves' ophthalmopathy.

The CDR3 region has the DNA TGTGCCTGGAGTTGGAGCTACTATGGCTACACCTTC. This sequence encodes CAWSWSYYGYTF. The chain employs TRBV30 and TRBJ1-2; D is ambiguous. The CDR3 extends over 12 amino acids. CDR1 GTSNPN and CDR2 SVGIG come from the germline V gene (reference sequence). V was clipped by 2 bases and J by 3 bases, with 7 bases between them. The variable domain in full, completed from reference TRBV30 and TRBJ1-2, reads SQTIHQWPATLVQPVGSPLSLECTVEGTSNPNLYWYRQAAGRGLQLLFYSVGIGQISSEVPQNLSASRPQDRQFILSSKKLLLSDSGFYLCAWSWSYYGYTFGSGTRLTVV.